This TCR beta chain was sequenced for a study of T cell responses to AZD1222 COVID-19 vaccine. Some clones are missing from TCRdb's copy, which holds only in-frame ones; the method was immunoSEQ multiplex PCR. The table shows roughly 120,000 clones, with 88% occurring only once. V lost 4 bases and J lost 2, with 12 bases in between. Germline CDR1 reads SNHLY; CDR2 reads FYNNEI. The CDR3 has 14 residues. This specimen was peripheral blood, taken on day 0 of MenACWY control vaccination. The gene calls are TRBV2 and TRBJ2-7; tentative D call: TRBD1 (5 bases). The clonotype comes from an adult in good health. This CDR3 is CASSVQAGTYEQYF. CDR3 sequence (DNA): TGTGCCAGCAGTGTACAGGCTGGAACCTACGAGCAGTACTTC.